This T cell receptor beta chain was captured in a study of blood T cell repertoires in COVID-19. About the research overall: The samples span acute and convalescent COVID-19 from the United States, Italy and Spain. T cells, B-cell-depleted T cells, or PBMCs provided the cDNA or gDNA that served as material.

Study processing details: For nucleated cells, counts were estimated from reference gene primer amplification. TCRdb's copy holds only in-frame clones and misses some; the assay was immunoSEQ multiplex PCR. The V and J calls and clone size are taken from that table; D and trimming were inferred from the DNA. The repertoire includes tens of thousands of clones, over 80% of them detected once, and roughly 7.1% sits in the top ten. Germline-derived CDR1 and CDR2 are MGHDK and SYGVNS. V lost 0 bases to trimming and J lost 4 bases; unmatched junction nucleotides: 5. CDR3 length equals 15 residues. The gene calls are TRBV25-1 and TRBJ1-1, with TRBD1 matching over 7 bases. The TCR was taken from a human donor in a cohort sampled during active COVID-19. Source material: peripheral blood. The chain's CDR3 is CASSEYNRGSTEAFF. DNA for the CDR3: TGTGCCAGCAGTGAATATAACAGGGGCAGCACTGAAGCTTTCTTT.